The next 31 T cell receptor beta chains were all read from a single sample in a study of graft-versus-host responses after intestinal transplantation. Generated by immunoSEQ multiplex PCR, the TCRdb table keeps only in-frame clones and is missing some. This table holds approximately 8,200 clones, roughly 97% found once. Sequencing was performed on PBMCs, taken 23 days after intestinal transplant. The receptors derive from a human patient who received an intestinal transplant, so some T cells may come from the graft donor.

In DNA, the CDR3 is TGTGCCAATTCAAAAATTCTCGGCGGGAGCGACGGCTACACCTTC. Encoded protein: CANSKILGGSDGYTF. J is TRBJ1-2 and V is TRBV19; D unresolved. Germline assignment: CDR1 LNHDA and CDR2 SQIVND (reference sequence). CDR3 length: 15 amino acids. With 10 bases removed from V and 8 bases from J, the gap between germline ends came to 26 bases.

The rearrangement joins TRBV25-1 to TRBJ2-3; no clear D gene. Germline values: CDR1 MGHDK, CDR2 SYGVNS. Trimming stripped 0 bases from V and 0 bases from J, with 10 bases between. CDR3 length equals 16 residues. The CDR3 protein is CASSEYGFSSTDTQYF. CDR3 DNA sequence: TGTGCCAGCAGTGAATATGGTTTCTCGAGCACAGATACGCAGTATTTT.

The chain carries TRBV6-1 and TRBJ2-7, with a tentative D call TRBD2 (6 bases). Germline V gene lookup returns CDR1 MNHNS and CDR2 SASEGT. CDR3 size: 13 residues. V lost 6 bases, J lost 0 bases, and 9 bases lay in between. CDR3 bases: TGTGCCAGCAGCCCGGGGGTCTCCTACGAGCAGTACTTC. This translates into CASSPGVSYEQYF.

The rearrangement links TRBV6-5 to TRBJ2-3; 9 positions agree with TRBD2. Looked up from germline, CDR1 is MNHEY and CDR2 is SVGAGI. The CDR3 consists of 15 residues. With 2 bases clipped from V and 4 bases from J, the junction kept 4 bases outside the gene matches. The CDR3 DNA is TGTGCCAGCAGTTACGGCGGGAGGGCCGCAGATACGCAGTATTTT. Its translation is CASSYGGRAADTQYF.

This chain connects TRBV7-3 to TRBJ2-7; 14 bases are a match to TRBD2. J lost 3 bases, V lost 4 bases, and 23 bases had no gene match. The CDR3 contains 22 residues. Germline lookup yields CDR1 SGHTA and CDR2 FQGTGA. The CDR3 DNA follows: TGTGCCAGCAGCTCGGGATACACGACCCCGGGACTAGCGGGAGTAAAGAGCTACGAGCAGTACTTC. Its translation: CASSSGYTTPGLAGVKSYEQYF.

V usage is TRBV18 and J usage is TRBJ2-7, with a tentative D call TRBD1 (5 bases). The ends were cut back, 8 bases at V and 2 bases at J, with 16 bases in the middle. This CDR3 spans 14 amino acids. Germline V lookup: CDR1 KGHSH, CDR2 LQKENI. CDR3 protein: CASSPSGSPYEQYF. The CDR3 coding sequence is TGTGCCAGCAGTCCATCAGGGTCCCCCTACGAGCAGTACTTC.

CDR3 residues: CASSPGLAGANEQFF. The CDR3, as DNA: TGTGCCAGCAGTCCCGGACTAGCGGGAGCCAATGAGCAGTTCTTC. The genes are TRBV27 and TRBJ2-1; 13 bases are shared with TRBD2. The CDR3 totals 15 residues. J gave up 6 bases and V 5 bases, and 4 bases lay outside the gene matches. Germline V lookup: CDR1 MNHEY, CDR2 SMNVEV (reference sequence).

The chain combines TRBV6-5 with TRBJ2-3, with a tentative D call TRBD2 (5 bases). The CDR3 totals 13 residues. CDR1 and CDR2 (germline): MNHEY, SVGAGI. V lost 6 bases and J 6 bases, leaving 13 bases between the germline ends. The CDR3 DNA follows: TGTGCCAGCAGCCCGGACTCAAAGGATACGCAGTATTTT. Protein sequence: CASSPDSKDTQYF.

The chain is built from TRBV4-1 and TRBJ2-1; TRBD2 matches at 10 bases. CDR1 is MGHRA, CDR2 YSYEKL, per germline. With V trimmed by 1 base and J by 7 bases, 10 bases remained unmatched. The CDR3 is 17 amino acids. CDR3 nucleotides: TGCGCCAGCAGCCAAGCCGGATTAGCGGGAGGTCGGAATGAGCAGTTCTTC. This codes for CASSQAGLAGGRNEQFF.

The CDR3 protein is CASSRIGTLGANVLTF. CDR3 bases: TGTGCCAGCAGCAGAATCGGGACCCTTGGGGCCAACGTCCTGACTTTC. The chain couples TRBV21-1 to TRBJ2-6. TRBV21-1 constitutes a pseudogene. The CDR3 runs 16 residues.

The chain employs TRBV6-1 and TRBJ1-1, with no clear D. V was cut by 1 base and J by 8 bases, with 17 bases left in between. The CDR3 is 15 amino acids. The germline CDR1 and CDR2 sequences are MNHNS and SASEGT. CDR3 residues: CASSEGSPASLEAFF. CDR3 nucleotide sequence: TGTGCCAGCAGTGAAGGGTCACCGGCCTCCTTGGAAGCTTTCTTT.

The chain employs TRBV30 and TRBJ2-3; 9 bases line up with TRBD2. J gave up 4 bases and V 5 bases, and 10 bases lay outside the gene matches. The CDR3 is made up of 15 amino acids. CDR1 and CDR2 from the germline V gene are GTSNPN and SVGIG (reference sequence). The CDR3 sequence is CAWALGAGGSDTQYF. CDR3 DNA: TGTGCCTGGGCCCTTGGAGCGGGAGGATCAGATACGCAGTATTTT.

This chain uses TRBV29-1 with TRBJ2-1, with TRBD2 identical over 10 bases. The CDR3 is 14 amino acids. CDR1 and CDR2 (germline): SQVTM, ANQGSEA. V trimming: 7 bases; J trimming: 7 bases; junction bases outside the gene matches: 10. The CDR3 nucleotides read TGCAGCGGATCCCGCAGCGGGAGGGCTAATGAGCAGTTCTTC. Protein product: CSGSRSGRANEQFF.

The chain has TRBV6-1 and TRBJ2-7; D is undetermined. CDR3 length: 12 residues. V gave up 5 bases and J gave up 7 bases, with 12 bases separating them. Germline CDR1 and CDR2: MNHNS and SASEGT. In DNA form, the CDR3 reads TGTGCCAGCAGTCTCACCACGCGAGAGCAGTACTTC. Encoded protein: CASSLTTREQYF.

This clone has just one count. The genes are TRBV6-5 and TRBJ1-4; D uncertain. Germline-derived CDR1 and CDR2 are MNHEY and SVGAGI. The CDR3 contains 14 residues. The V end lost 2 bases, the J end lost 5 bases, and 9 bases lay between the germline ends. CDR3 bases: TGTGCCAGCAGTTACAGCGTCGGGAATGAAAAACTGTTTTTT. This encodes CASSYSVGNEKLFF.

The chain employs TRBV5-8 and TRBJ2-1; D is undetermined. The V gene lost 5 bases and the J gene lost 4 bases, with 4 bases spanning the gap. The CDR3 runs 11 residues. Germline CDR1 is SGHTS and CDR2 is YDEGEE. In nucleotides, the CDR3 is TGTGCCAGCAGACCGTACAATGAGCAGTTCTTC. Translated, it gives CASRPYNEQFF. Based on the CDR3 plus reference TRBV5-8 and TRBJ2-1, the full variable domain is EAGVTQSPTHLIKTRGQQATLRCSPISGHTSVYWYQQALGLGLQFLLWYDEGEERNRGNFPPRFSGRQFPNYSSELNVNALELEDSALYLCASRPYNEQFFGPGTRLTVL.

The chain combines TRBV27 with TRBJ2-7; 7 bases match TRBD2. The CDR3 has 14 residues. Germline CDR1 MNHEY, CDR2 SMNVEV (reference sequence). The trim removed 4 bases at V and 2 bases at J, leaving 5 bases unmatched. The CDR3 region is CASSSKAGPYEQYF. CDR3 nucleotides: TGTGCCAGCAGTTCCAAAGCGGGACCCTACGAGCAGTACTTC.

The V call is TRBV30, the J call TRBJ1-2; 8 bases are shared with TRBD1. Germline V CDR1 and CDR2: GTSNPN, SVGIG (reference sequence). This CDR3 has 14 residues. V lost 4 bases, J lost 0 bases, and 4 bases stayed unmatched. As DNA, the CDR3 is TGTGCCTGGAACCAGGGGGCAACTAACTATGGCTACACCTTC. Translating it yields CAWNQGATNYGYTF. Full variable domain (remainder filled in from reference TRBV30 and TRBJ1-2): SQTIHQWPATLVQPVGSPLSLECTVEGTSNPNLYWYRQAAGRGLQLLFYSVGIGQISSEVPQNLSASRPQDRQFILSSKKLLLSDSGFYLCAWNQGATNYGYTFGSGTRLTVV.

The chain is built from TRBV7-3 and TRBJ2-1; 8 bases agree with TRBD2. This CDR3 region has 16 residues. The V and J ends lost 1 base and 0 bases, in that order; junction bases with no gene match: 2. The V gene's germline CDR1 is SGHTA and CDR2 FQGTGA. CDR3 in amino acids: CASSLRLAGSYNEQFF. The DNA of the CDR3 is TGTGCCAGCAGCTTAAGGCTAGCGGGCTCCTACAATGAGCAGTTCTTC. Full variable domain (rest looked up from reference TRBV7-3 and TRBJ2-1): GAGVSQTPSNKVTEKGKYVELRCDPISGHTALYWYRQSLGQGPEFLIYFQGTGAADDSGLPNDRFFAVRPEGSVSTLKIQRTERGDSAVYLCASSLRLAGSYNEQFFGPGTRLTVL.

The chain joins TRBV29-1 to TRBJ2-7; 9 bases fit TRBD1. CDR3 length: 14 amino acids. Unmatched junction bases numbered 4, after V lost 3 bases and J lost 1 base. Per germline, CDR1 SQVTM and CDR2 ANQGSEA. The CDR3 DNA reads TGCAGCGTTGACGGTGGGACAGGGTCCTACGAGCAGTACTTC. It yields the protein CSVDGGTGSYEQYF.

The genes are TRBV11-2 and TRBJ2-7; possible D gene TRBD2, 6 bases. The germline V and J ends were trimmed by 1 base and 0 bases, with 19 bases remaining between them. The CDR3 length is 18 residues. Per germline, CDR1 SGHAT and CDR2 FQNNGV. CDR3 amino acids: CASSLARLGFSSSYEQYF. CDR3 nucleotides: TGTGCCAGCAGCTTAGCCCGACTAGGATTTTCCAGCTCCTACGAGCAGTACTTC.

This clone was found once. This chain joins TRBV10-3 and TRBJ1-1, with D possibly matching TRBD1 (5 bases). V gave up 0 bases and J gave up 1 base, with 12 bases separating them. The CDR3 contains 16 residues. From germline, CDR1 is ENHRY and CDR2 SYGVKD. The CDR3 reads CAISESGGGWNTEAFF. In nucleotides, the CDR3 is TGTGCCATCAGTGAGTCGGGGGGAGGGTGGAACACTGAAGCTTTCTTT.

The V call is TRBV27, the J call TRBJ1-5, with 8 bases matching TRBD1. This CDR3 region has 18 residues. The junction had 13 bases not matched to a gene; V was cut back by 6 bases and J by 0 bases. CDR1 MNHEY and CDR2 SMNVEV come from the germline V gene (reference sequence). The CDR3 spells CASSPRGQGAASNQPQHF. CDR3 DNA: TGTGCCAGCAGCCCGAGGGGGCAGGGGGCGGCTAGCAATCAGCCCCAGCATTTT.

The gene calls are TRBV19 and TRBJ2-1; D unresolved. V lost 3 bases and J 3 bases, leaving 21 bases between the germline ends. The CDR3 runs 18 residues. In germline, CDR1 is LNHDA, CDR2 SQIVND (reference sequence). The DNA of the CDR3 is TGTGCCAGTAGTATGCTACGACTTGTCATCCCGCGCTACAATGAGCAGTTCTTC. It encodes CASSMLRLVIPRYNEQFF.

The genes are TRBV27 and TRBJ2-2; D assignment may be TRBD1 or TRBD2 (5 bases each). The germline V gene encodes CDR1 MNHEY and CDR2 SMNVEV (reference sequence). Trimming took off 3 bases at V and 0 bases at J, with 8 bases between the two ends. This CDR3 is 15 amino acids long. The CDR3 DNA reads as TGTGCCAGCAGTTTGGGGGTACCGAACACCGGGGAGCTGTTTTTT. Protein product: CASSLGVPNTGELFF.

This chain connects TRBV18 to TRBJ1-4; TRBD1 agrees at 10 bases. CDR1 and CDR2 (germline): KGHSH, LQKENI. The CDR3 runs 17 residues. V was clipped by 3 bases and J by 7 bases; unmatched bases: 11. The CDR3 sequence: CASSPGTRGQGREKLFF. The CDR3 region has the DNA TGTGCCAGCTCACCGGGAACCCGGGGACAGGGGCGTGAAAAACTGTTTTTT.

This rearrangement joins TRBV6-1 to TRBJ1-5, with D unresolved. This CDR3 has 16 residues. The V gene lost 2 bases and the J gene lost 0 bases, with 11 bases spanning the gap. Germline V lookup: CDR1 MNHNS, CDR2 SASEGT. CDR3 sequence reads: CASSEWLSDSNQPQHF. The CDR3 DNA sequence: TGTGCCAGCAGTGAATGGTTGTCGGATAGCAATCAGCCCCAGCATTTT.

This clone came up once. The chain is built from TRBV27 and TRBJ2-7; D is ambiguous. Germline V gives CDR1 MNHEY, CDR2 SMNVEV (reference sequence). V was pared by 4 bases and J by 1 base, with 5 bases between. This CDR3 comprises 12 residues. The CDR3 sequence is CASSSTSYEQYF. As DNA, the CDR3 is TGTGCCAGCAGTTCAACATCCTACGAGCAGTACTTC.

The chain's CDR3 is CASSVSGRTYNEQFF. DNA of the CDR3: TGTGCCAGCAGCGTTAGCGGGAGGACTTACAATGAGCAGTTCTTC. This sequence joins TRBV7-8 and TRBJ2-1; 10 bases map to TRBD2. The length of the CDR3 is 15 residues. CDR1 and CDR2 (germline): SGHVS, FQNEAQ. Trimming removed 5 bases from V and 4 bases from J; junction bases left unmatched: 5.

This clone was observed once. V and J are TRBV30 and TRBJ2-1; D not resolved. Germline lookup yields CDR1 GTSNPN and CDR2 SVGIG (reference sequence). This CDR3 contains 15 residues. The V gene lost 8 bases and the J gene lost 0 bases, with 17 bases spanning the gap. CDR3: CAASTAQSSYNEQFF. CDR3 DNA: TGTGCCGCCTCCACGGCGCAAAGCTCCTACAATGAGCAGTTCTTC.

The table lists this clone with a count of one. The chain has TRBV6-4 and TRBJ1-1, with 8 bases identical to TRBD1. The V gene end was trimmed by 6 bases and the J gene end by 6 bases; junction bases not matched to a gene: 3. Germline V gives CDR1 MRHNA, CDR2 SNTAGT. This CDR3 spans 12 amino acids. The CDR3 DNA is TGTGCCAGCAGGGGGACAGGCTCTGAAGCTTTCTTT. Its protein product is CASRGTGSEAFF.